The rows below give T cell receptor beta chains drawn from one sample of a study of blood T cell repertoires in COVID-19. Here immunoSEQ multiplex PCR was the method, and the copy in TCRdb shows in-frame clones only, minus some. The sample carries under 450,000 clones, 75% to 90% recorded once. The sequenced sample consisted of peripheral blood. These receptor sequences come from a woman aged 60-75 years with COVID-19, enrolled during active disease. Both conserved end residues are part of each CDR3. Expanded clones are given a class, and other clones once, few, many or no size at all.

cdr3_aa	clone_size	v_call	j_call
CASRLRGTYDQPQHF	.	TRBV12-2	TRBJ1-5
CASSHLDRGNTGELFF	.	TRBV4-2	TRBJ2-2
CASSSNGQRGETQYF	.	TRBV7-2	TRBJ2-5
CASSVGQGGGNTIYF	.	TRBV9	TRBJ1-3
CASSKLSNTEAFF	.	TRBV6-5	TRBJ1-1
CAWSRTGAVQETQYF	.	TRBV30	TRBJ2-5
CASSQERGRRVFGTGELFF	once	TRBV4-3	TRBJ2-2
CASSDSGFTEAFF	.	TRBV7-3	TRBJ1-1
CASRHLGWQGSSNQPQHF	.	TRBV23-1	TRBJ1-5
CASSLSAGSAEAFF	.	TRBV13	TRBJ1-1
CASSLGEGSGQPQHF	.	TRBV7-2	TRBJ1-5
CASSPAGTSGGNSYNEQFF	.	TRBV27	TRBJ2-1
CASRFVTSGSYEQYF	.	TRBV2	TRBJ2-7
CASSFGLFPDTQYF	.	TRBV5-6	TRBJ2-3
CSAARPGQFLFF	.	TRBV29-1	TRBJ1-4
CASGLGTGGNQPQHF	.	TRBV12-5	TRBJ1-5
CASRYGGGTEAFF	.	TRBV5-6	TRBJ1-1
CASPRGPDRNIYTEAFF	.	TRBV14	TRBJ1-1
CASSIRTGEQPQHF	.	TRBV19	TRBJ1-5
CASSLEWAEADTQYF	.	TRBV7-8	TRBJ2-3
CASSGRSGTTVYNEQFF	once	TRBV9	TRBJ2-1
CASSFEGSTNEKLFF	.	TRBV5-1	TRBJ1-4
CATKTEKNTEAFF	.	TRBV6-5	TRBJ1-1
CASSQDAGLSGQFF	once	TRBV14	TRBJ2-1
CASSLRSGSTNSPLHF	.	TRBV11-3	TRBJ1-6
CASSLAGDYNEQFF	few	TRBV7-2	TRBJ2-1
CASSLGGTASSYEQYF	.	TRBV7-6	TRBJ2-7
CASSEGAPGRTEAFF	.	TRBV9	TRBJ1-1
CASSLHAGNYEQYF	.	TRBV5-6	TRBJ2-7
CASSFLVTPYNEQFF	.	TRBV14	TRBJ2-1
CASSRRGSLNEKLFF	once	TRBV11-1	TRBJ1-4
CASSDQQDSPLHF	.	TRBV19	TRBJ1-6
CASWRAGTDTQYF	.	TRBV13	TRBJ2-3
CASSFSSGGEHYEQYF	.	TRBV7-8	TRBJ2-7
CAISMEQGAQIYNEQFF	.	TRBV10-3	TRBJ2-1
CAINAQGEQETQYF	.	TRBV10-3	TRBJ2-5
CASSLGQGTHNEQFF	.	TRBV5-1	TRBJ2-1
CASSLPPAYEQYF	.	TRBV11-2	TRBJ2-7
CASSEAPGQQYEQYF	.	TRBV6-1	TRBJ2-7
CASSHLDRAHEQYF	once	TRBV3-1/TRBV3-2	TRBJ2-7
CASSTGDTNTIYF	once	TRBV19	TRBJ1-3
CASGGARDNSPLHF	.	TRBV25-1	TRBJ1-6
CASSLSSGQGTGGYTF	.	TRBV5-1	TRBJ1-2
CASSVDLEGTMGGYTF	.	TRBV9	TRBJ1-2